The following is a T cell receptor beta chain sequence with its context. It has no known antigen specificity. Base-call qualities are not available, and no considerably larger clone is one nucleotide away. The data are from a study of beta chain features in type 1 diabetes (dated by TCRdb to the late 2010s). Context from the whole study: No differences in mean age, gender distribution, total cell number or subset yield were found between patients and healthy donors. Whereas all 30 or so donors provided naive and central memory subsets, regulatory and stem cell-like memory subsets were isolated from just 8 patients and about 8 healthy donors. In the study, recently diagnosed type 1 diabetes patients and matched healthy donors were compared on the TCRB repertoires of their sorted circulating CD4+ T cell subsets. A total of approximately 110,000,000 sorted cells were examined across all samples, and a strong correlation was observed between cell number per subset and RNA yield.

Inclusive of the bounding cysteine and phenylalanine, the CDR3 is 14 residues long. The CDR3 DNA has 42 bases and is translated from base 1. For CDR1 and CDR2, the germline V gene (reference sequence) lists SEHNR and FQNEAQ. Deletion took 6 bases off V and 5 bases off J, with a span of 16 bases between the germline ends. Each donor gave one peripheral blood draw, about 100 mL on average, collected into heparinised tubes. A BD FACSAria II and a panel including CD45RO, CCR7, CD25, CD127, CD95 and CD27 were used to sort naive, central memory, regulatory and stem cell-like memory CD4+ T cells. Every sorted population had a purity above 98%. PBMCs were isolated right away by Lymphoprep density gradient centrifugation and were stained directly, without culture. So that batch effects would be minimized, each experiment stained and sorted samples in pairs, pairing one healthy donor with one patient. The High Capacity cDNA Reverse Transcription Kit was used to reverse transcribe all of the isolated RNA, meaning that expressed TCRB transcripts were what got sequenced. Naive, central memory and regulatory T cell samples underwent deep immunoSEQ sequencing, averaging around 3.7 million total reads per sample. Sorted cells were lysed in RLT buffer, and RNA was extracted using DNase-treated RNeasy Micro or Mini kits according to cell number. To prevent cross-contamination, every cell subset was processed on its own, while patient and healthy donor samples were processed together. TCRB sequences were amplified from cDNA with the immunoSEQ multiplex PCR, producing 87-bp fragments spanning the CDR3 region. The amplicons were sequenced using the Illumina HiSeq platform. In the source study's methods: PCR bias was computationally corrected using synthetic template baselines, reads within Hamming distance 2 were collapsed, and singletons that could not be merged were discarded. By aligning reads against IMGT, V, D and J genes, CDR3 length, and insertions or deletions at six rearrangement sites were assigned. Clonotype counts were normalized to sorted cell number within each subset before computing true diversity and Gini coefficients with the tcR R package. Repertoire sharing was quantified using the overlap coefficient calculated on TCRB nucleotide sequences. As a proxy for the pre-selection repertoire, out-of-frame TCRB sequences from naive cells were analyzed. What TCRdb holds here is the immuneACCESS table cut down to in-frame rearrangements. Part of the clones is not present; checked against another copy, under half of the missing clones reflect an unresolved V gene, and the others are unexplained. D and trimming were read from the DNA, whereas the V and J calls and clone size are those reported in that table. Within this sample are some 500,000 clones, with roughly an eighth of them counted one time only. The top ten clonotypes cover over 0.04% of the sample.

The paper as a whole reports these results and caveats: Shorter templates might have been favored by PCR, but patient and control samples were amplified and corrected together, so both groups would have been affected equally by any skew. Only small numbers of individuals were included in the HLA sub-analyses, which left unresolved whether HLA type had any influence on TCRB rearrangement. At VDJ recombination sites, patients with type 1 diabetes made fewer insertions and deleted more nucleotides, a pattern implying thymic rearrangement abnormalities. In all four CD4+ subsets, TCRB CDR3 length was moderately but significantly shorter in type 1 diabetes patients. Naive, central memory and regulatory TCRB repertoires appeared to be more alike among patients than among healthy donors. Sequencing cDNA rather than genomic DNA could over-represent highly expressing activated cells, although activation and CD3 levels did not differ between groups.

The TCR sequence derives from a woman aged 18-29 years in good health. Input material: naive CD4+ T cells from blood. Read against the paper, the sample's cell subset or site label means: true naive CD4+ T cells. Recombination joined TRBV7-9 with TRBJ1-2; a tentative D call is TRBD1 (5 bases match). Read as DNA, the sequence is TGTGCCAGCAGTAATCAGGGAAGTCGTTATGGCTACACCTTC. It is translated as CASSNQGSRYGYTF.